This TCR beta chain was sequenced during a study of cytomegalovirus exposure and HLA in healthy donors (dated by TCRdb to about 2017). Broadly, across the study: The 670 or so repertoires of the first cohort and the approximately 130 validation repertoires were produced on the same platform, according to a later analysis. The study aimed to test whether cataloging public T cell receptors could reveal signatures of past pathogen exposure. Besides the first cohort of some 670 subjects, a separate validation cohort made up of over a hundred different subjects was used. To predict cytomegalovirus infection status, the study combined high-throughput TCR immunosequencing, statistical association of individual TCRs with disease status, and machine learning. General findings and caveats noted by the study authors: The authors suggested that the approach could potentially be extended to other disease states and immunological phenotypes. Cytomegalovirus status was reported to be diagnosed by the classifier with high specificity and sensitivity in both the original and validation cohorts. While some public TCRs were present in many individuals, most TCR sequences turned up only very rarely across donors. The validation cohort had no HLA typing available for a later analysis, so co-occurrence within that cohort was assessed over all 120 or so repertoires. Subsequent analysis determined that TCRs grouped into clusters in the first cohort also showed a tendency toward co-occurrence across the 120 or so validation repertoires, and about 94% of cluster scores exceeded 0. In vitro tests confirmed that a few of the cytomegalovirus-associated TCR beta chains recognize cytomegalovirus antigens. In the study, approximately 150 TCR beta chains were listed as associated with cytomegalovirus.

Separate from the roughly 700-subject first cohort, the validation cohort of 120 subjects was the group to which the donors belonged. As to this clone: The antigen it recognizes is unknown. Base-call qualities are not available, and no considerably larger clone is one nucleotide away.

Library preparation employed the immunoSEQ multiplex PCR assay. Under the source paper's analysis protocol: To diagnose cytomegalovirus status from the catalog of TCR beta chain sequences, a statistical classification framework was built. This immuneACCESS table, as held by TCRdb, lists in-frame sequences with V and J called but not all clones. Of the missing ones, under half trace to an unresolved V gene in checked studies; the others have no known cause. V, J and clone size were drawn from that table, and D and trimming were deduced from the DNA. A total of 120,000 or so clones appear in this sample, about 96% of them only once. The top ten clonotypes cover less than 2% of the sample. This clonotype was obtained from a man younger than 35 in good health and CMV-seronegative. Sequences were obtained from PBMCs.

The DNA sequence follows: TGTGCCAGCTCACCACGGGTAGGGGGCACTCAAGAGACCCAGTACTTC. This yields the protein CASSPRVGGTQETQYF. The chain is made from TRBV18 and TRBJ2-5; the central 7 bases match TRBD1. CDR1 and CDR2 are drawn from the germline V gene: KGHSH, LQKENI. The CDR3, from cysteine to phenylalanine, totals 16 residues. The only DNA kept is the CDR3, 48 bases in frame from the first base. V is pruned by 1 base and J by 2 bases, leaving 7 bases of the junction without a gene match.